There are many counts of the clone carrying this TCR beta chain. V was trimmed by 6 bases and J by 0 bases, leaving 12 bases between them. Germline V gene data show CDR1 as MNHEY and CDR2 as SVGEGT. This CDR3 is 15 amino acids long. Time point: patch test 1, 2 weeks after DPC sensitization. Treatment here: therapeutic diphenylcyclopropenone sensitization with weekly scalp DPC. TCRdb re-called the RACE reads with MiXCR, one entry per CDR3 protein. The profile shows some 110,000 distinct CDR3 sequences, 9.5% to 13% of them singletons. The data originate from a study of human T cells and chemical hapten exposure.

This sample comprised whole blood, obtained in connection with sensitization to the hapten diphenylcyclopropenone (DPC). The chain links TRBV6-2 or TRBV6-3 to TRBJ1-5, with D unresolved. The origin of this receptor is a woman aged 50 to 65 with alopecia areata. Some clones in this sample may be carry-over from other donors' samples. The CDR3 loop reads CASRFNSNSNQPQHF. In nucleotides, the CDR3 is TGTGCCAGCAGATTCAACTCAAATAGCAATCAGCCCCAGCATTTT.